Listed here are 21 T cell receptor beta chains from one sample, sequenced in a study of fetal regulatory T cell absence and autoimmunity. Some clones are missing from TCRdb's copy, which holds only in-frame ones; the method was immunoSEQ multiplex PCR. The sample lists 95,000 to 100,000 clones, approximately 79% seen once, with 1.5% to 2% in the top ten. Sequencing was performed on pancreas tissue. These receptors were obtained from a male donor with IPEX syndrome.

The genes are TRBV7-9 and TRBJ1-2; no definite D call. The germline gives CDR1 SEHNR, CDR2 FQNEAQ (reference sequence). Trimming left V 4 bases short and J 4 bases short, with 16 bases between. The CDR3 is 15 amino acids. The chain's CDR3 is CASSSNVGSPYGYTF. For the CDR3, the DNA is TGTGCCAGCAGCTCTAATGTGGGCAGCCCCTATGGCTACACCTTC.

This clone has a handful of counts. The V call is TRBV7-9, the J call TRBJ1-2, with TRBD1 matching over 7 bases. Germline V CDR1 and CDR2: SEHNR, FQNEAQ (reference sequence). The CDR3 covers 13 residues. The V gene end was trimmed by 5 bases and the J gene end by 7 bases; junction bases not matched to a gene: 7. CDR3 amino acids: CASSTYRDSGYTF. CDR3 sequence (DNA): TGTGCCAGCAGCACTTACCGGGACAGTGGCTACACCTTC.

This clone was seen more than once but under ten times. The chain employs TRBV27 and TRBJ1-6; possible D gene TRBD1, 5 bases. Trimming cost V 6 bases and J 8 bases, with 17 bases left between them. Germline CDR1 and CDR2: MNHEY and SMNVEV (reference sequence). There are 15 residues in the CDR3. The CDR3 spells CASSSLRDAYSPLHF. The CDR3 DNA sequence: TGTGCCAGCAGCTCCCTCCGGGACGCCTATTCACCCCTCCACTTT.

This chain connects TRBV5-1 to TRBJ1-3; the D gene is possibly TRBD1 (6 bases). Germline V lookup: CDR1 SGHRS, CDR2 YFSETQ. This CDR3 region has 14 residues. V lost 4 bases to trimming and J lost 9 bases, with 17 bases between them. DNA for the CDR3: TGCGCCAGCAGCCCGGCTGCAGGGGACGGCACCATATATTTT. Translating gives CASSPAAGDGTIYF.

The chain uses TRBV4-3 and TRBJ2-5, with 12 bases lining up with TRBD2. Trimming at V came to 2 bases and at J to 7 bases, leaving 5 bases not matched to a gene. The length of the CDR3 is 15 residues. Germline CDR1 and CDR2: LGHNA and YSLEER. The CDR3 sequence is CASSQQSLAGGTQYF. In DNA form, the CDR3 reads TGCGCCAGCAGCCAACAATCACTAGCGGGGGGGACCCAGTACTTC.

The chain is built from TRBV27 and TRBJ1-2, with 7 bases aligning to TRBD1. CDR1 is MNHEY, CDR2 SMNVEV, per germline (reference sequence). The CDR3 runs 15 residues. The ends lost 2 bases at V and 5 bases at J; junction bases unmatched: 8. This CDR3 reads CASSLNPETGYGYTF. CDR3 bases: TGTGCCAGCAGTTTAAACCCCGAGACAGGGTATGGCTACACCTTC.

The gene calls are TRBV5-1 and TRBJ2-7, with D perhaps TRBD2 (6 bases). V lost 0 bases and J 0 bases, leaving 10 bases between the germline ends. Germline values: CDR1 SGHRS, CDR2 YFSETQ. This CDR3 is built from 15 residues. The chain's CDR3 is CASSLVADISYEQYF. The DNA for the CDR3 is TGCGCCAGCAGCTTGGTAGCGGATATCTCCTACGAGCAGTACTTC.

This chain uses TRBV30 with TRBJ2-7; D ambiguous. CDR1 GTSNPN and CDR2 SVGIG come from the germline V gene (reference sequence). V was pared by 3 bases and J by 0 bases, with 9 bases between. CDR3 size: 13 residues. The CDR3 sequence is CAWRGLSSYEQYF. The DNA for the CDR3 is TGTGCCTGGAGGGGATTGAGCTCCTACGAGCAGTACTTC.

This clone showed up just a few times. The chain is built from TRBV5-8 and TRBJ1-2, with TRBD1 as a possible D gene (5 bases). The germline gives CDR1 SGHTS, CDR2 YDEGEE. V was pared by 4 bases and J by 8 bases, with 15 bases between. This CDR3 region has 13 residues. CDR3 sequence reads: CASSDRDGSGYTF. CDR3 bases: TGTGCCAGCAGCGACCGGGACGGCTCGGGCTACACCTTC.

V gene TRBV5-1 combines with J gene TRBJ2-7, with 10 bases that match TRBD2. J gave up 1 base and V 0 bases, and 7 bases lay outside the gene matches. The germline V gene encodes CDR1 SGHRS and CDR2 YFSETQ. There are 17 residues in the CDR3. CDR3 sequence reads: CASSLVELLAGSYEQYF. The CDR3 DNA reads as TGCGCCAGCAGCTTGGTGGAACTACTAGCGGGGTCCTACGAGCAGTACTTC.

This clone showed up just once. This chain uses TRBV13 with TRBJ2-2; 10 nucleotides match TRBD2. CDR1 and CDR2 from the germline V gene are PRHDT and FYEKMQ (reference sequence). The V gene end was trimmed by 1 base and the J gene end by 1 base; junction bases not matched to a gene: 6. This CDR3 is 18 amino acids long. CDR3 sequence reads: CASSLVPSGGLNTGELFF. In nucleotides, the CDR3 is TGTGCCAGCAGCTTAGTGCCTAGCGGGGGCCTGAACACCGGGGAGCTGTTTTTT.

A single count supports this clone. This sequence joins TRBV13 and TRBJ1-1, with 7 bases aligning to TRBD1. This CDR3 is built from 15 residues. J was trimmed by 0 bases and V by 5 bases; bases with no gene match: 6. The germline CDR1 and CDR2 sequences are PRHDT and FYEKMQ (reference sequence). The CDR3 nucleotides are TGTGCCAGCAGCCCCCAGGACAGGTTGAACACTGAAGCTTTCTTT. It encodes CASSPQDRLNTEAFF.

This clone was seen a handful of times. The chain uses TRBV5-4 and TRBJ2-7; D gene unclear. V lost 5 bases to trimming and J lost 3 bases, with 6 bases between them. The CDR3 spans 11 residues. Looked up from germline, CDR1 is SGHNT and CDR2 is YYREEE (reference sequence). CDR3 protein: CASSSNYEQYF. In DNA form, the CDR3 reads TGTGCCAGCAGTTCCAACTACGAGCAGTACTTC.

This clone appeared many times. This chain joins TRBV30 and TRBJ2-3; 9 nucleotides align to TRBD2. Germline trimming cut 2 bases from V and 6 bases from J; bases unmatched to any gene: 3. Germline assignment: CDR1 GTSNPN and CDR2 SVGIG (reference sequence). The CDR3 is 13 residues long. CDR3: CAWSLSGRDTQYF. The CDR3 nucleotides are TGTGCCTGGAGTCTAAGCGGGAGGGATACGCAGTATTTT.

V and J are TRBV9 and TRBJ1-2; the D gene is possibly TRBD1 (5 bases). Germline V gene lookup returns CDR1 SGDLS and CDR2 YYNGEE. This CDR3 comprises 17 residues. The V end was cut by 0 bases, the J end by 3 bases, with 18 bases between. The CDR3 protein is CASSVGGNPDSHYGYTF. In DNA, the CDR3 is TGTGCCAGCAGCGTAGGGGGGAACCCGGATAGCCACTATGGCTACACCTTC.

This chain uses TRBV4-1 with TRBJ2-1; 11 nucleotides align to TRBD2. J gave up 0 bases and V 4 bases, and 11 bases lay outside the gene matches. Germline values: CDR1 MGHRA, CDR2 YSYEKL. The CDR3 has 19 amino acids. The DNA of the CDR3 is TGCGCCAGCAGCCTCGGACTAGCGGGCAGATCCCGCTCCTACAATGAGCAGTTCTTC. It specifies CASSLGLAGRSRSYNEQFF.

The chain employs TRBV19 and TRBJ1-2, with D uncertain. Germline V CDR1 and CDR2: LNHDA, SQIVND (reference sequence). The CDR3 sequence is 11 residues long. V gave up 3 bases and J gave up 2 bases, with 1 base separating them. The CDR3 spells CASSINYGYTF. As DNA, the CDR3 is TGTGCCAGTAGTATCAACTATGGCTACACCTTC.

The chain employs TRBV6-5 and TRBJ2-3; D gene ambiguous. Trimming left V 7 bases short and J 0 bases short, with 14 bases between. CDR1 is MNHEY and CDR2 is SVGAGI in the germline V gene. This CDR3 has 15 amino acids. The CDR3 loop is CASTPPGVSTDTQYF. In DNA, the CDR3 is TGTGCCAGCACCCCCCCGGGCGTCAGCACAGATACGCAGTATTTT.

This chain uses TRBV5-1 with TRBJ2-7, with no clear D. The CDR3 contains 12 residues. Germline V gene lookup returns CDR1 SGHRS and CDR2 YFSETQ. Trimming left V 1 base short and J 1 base short, with 3 bases between. The CDR3 sequence is CASSLPSYEQYF. CDR3 nucleotides: TGCGCCAGCAGCTTGCCTTCCTACGAGCAGTACTTC. Supplemented by reference TRBV5-1 and TRBJ2-7, the full variable domain reads KAGVTQTPRYLIKTRGQQVTLSCSPISGHRSVSWYQQTPGQGLQFLFEYFSETQRNKGNFPGRFSGRQFSNSRSEMNVSTLELGDSALYLCASSLPSYEQYFGPGTRLTVT.

The chain carries TRBV7-6 and TRBJ1-4; possible D gene TRBD1, 5 bases. Per the germline V gene, CDR1 is SGHVS and CDR2 is FNYEAQ. The germline V and J ends were trimmed by 5 bases and 7 bases, with 17 bases remaining between them. The CDR3 extends over 15 amino acids. CDR3 sequence (DNA): TGTGCCAGCAGCCCTAATTTGGGGGGATCTGAAAAACTGTTTTTT. Its protein is CASSPNLGGSEKLFF.

The V and J genes are TRBV30 and TRBJ1-6, with TRBD1 matching over 7 bases. The trim removed 3 bases at V and 9 bases at J, leaving 11 bases unmatched. There are 15 residues in the CDR3. Germline values: CDR1 GTSNPN, CDR2 SVGIG (reference sequence). The CDR3 loop is CAWRAGTAKGSPLHF. The CDR3 DNA is TGTGCCTGGAGGGCCGGGACAGCGAAGGGTTCACCCCTCCACTTT.